This entry lists 9 T cell receptor beta chains sequenced from one sample in a study of T cell responses to AZD1222 COVID-19 vaccine. Profiled with immunoSEQ multiplex PCR; TCRdb holds only in-frame clones, not every one. The table has roughly 140,000 clones, over 80% seen once. The specimen was peripheral blood, collected on day 0 of MenACWY control vaccination. These receptors were collected from an adult in good health.

The chain combines TRBV9 with TRBJ2-4; D unresolved. This CDR3 is built from 15 residues. Trimming stripped 0 bases from V and 1 base from J, with 8 bases between. Germline-derived CDR1 and CDR2 are SGDLS and YYNGEE. The CDR3 sequence: CASSVGVGAKNIQYF. The CDR3 coding sequence is TGTGCCAGCAGCGTAGGGGTTGGTGCCAAAAACATTCAGTACTTC.

CDR3 nucleotide sequence: TGTGCCAGCAGTTTCAGGGGTCTGGGCTACACCTTC. This sequence encodes CASSFRGLGYTF. The chain has TRBV12-3 or TRBV12-4 and TRBJ1-2; D is perhaps TRBD1 (6 bases). The germline V and J ends were trimmed by 3 bases and 8 bases, with 10 bases remaining between them. This CDR3 contains 12 residues.

The rearrangement uses TRBV7-3 and TRBJ2-2; 8 nucleotides line up with TRBD2. Trimming at V came to 5 bases and at J to 0 bases, leaving 2 bases not matched to a gene. CDR3 length: 15 residues. Germline V CDR1 and CDR2: SGHTA, FQGTGA. CDR3 residues: CASSQTSANTGELFF. The DNA of the CDR3 is TGTGCCAGCAGCCAGACTAGCGCGAACACCGGGGAGCTGTTTTTT.

This rearrangement joins TRBV7-9 to TRBJ2-1; perhaps TRBD2 as D (6 bases). The CDR3 extends over 15 amino acids. V was shortened by 2 bases and J by 4 bases, with 12 bases between the two germline ends. Germline V gene lookup returns CDR1 SEHNR and CDR2 FQNEAQ (reference sequence). The DNA for the CDR3 is TGTGCCAGCAGCTTAATCTTAGCGGTGTACAATGAGCAGTTCTTC. Its protein product is CASSLILAVYNEQFF.

The rearrangement joins TRBV7-9 to TRBJ2-3; 9 bases align to TRBD2. This CDR3 has 15 amino acids. Germline CDR1 reads SEHNR; CDR2 reads FQNEAQ (reference sequence). V dropped 1 base and J dropped 7; count of bases not matched to a gene: 6. The CDR3 DNA sequence: TGTGCCAGCAGCTTAGTAGCGGGAGTAGGGAATACGCAGTATTTT. Translation gives CASSLVAGVGNTQYF.

The V gene is TRBV18, the J gene TRBJ1-2, with D unclear. The germline gives CDR1 KGHSH, CDR2 LQKENI. The CDR3 length is 12 residues. Trimming cost V 3 bases and J 6 bases, with 8 bases left between them. DNA for the CDR3: TGTGCCAGCTCACCTATCGAAAATGGCTACACCTTC. Protein product: CASSPIENGYTF.

The genes are TRBV19 and TRBJ1-5; a weak D match, TRBD1 (6 bases). Trimming left V 8 bases short and J 0 bases short, with 14 bases between. Germline loops: CDR1 LNHDA, CDR2 SQIVND (reference sequence). CDR3 length: 15 amino acids. The CDR3 loop reads CASQQGPYSNQPQHF. As DNA, the CDR3 is TGTGCCAGTCAACAGGGTCCTTATAGCAATCAGCCCCAGCATTTT.

This clone was picked up one time. J is TRBJ2-3 and V is TRBV24-1; a weak D match, TRBD1 (5 bases). This CDR3 region has 16 residues. The V end lost 1 base, the J end lost 2 bases, and 12 bases lay between the germline ends. Germline V CDR1 and CDR2: KGHDR, SFDVKD. The CDR3 sequence: CATSDFGQGDTDTQYF. CDR3 DNA sequence: TGTGCCACCAGTGATTTCGGGCAGGGCGACACAGATACGCAGTATTTT.

V and J are TRBV29-1 and TRBJ1-3; D is uncertain. This CDR3 contains 13 residues. CDR1 and CDR2 from the germline V gene are SQVTM and ANQGSEA. V gave up 4 bases and J gave up 2 bases, with 9 bases separating them. In DNA form, the CDR3 reads TGCAGCGTTGTACGGTCTACTGGAAACACCATATATTTT. This translates into CSVVRSTGNTIYF.